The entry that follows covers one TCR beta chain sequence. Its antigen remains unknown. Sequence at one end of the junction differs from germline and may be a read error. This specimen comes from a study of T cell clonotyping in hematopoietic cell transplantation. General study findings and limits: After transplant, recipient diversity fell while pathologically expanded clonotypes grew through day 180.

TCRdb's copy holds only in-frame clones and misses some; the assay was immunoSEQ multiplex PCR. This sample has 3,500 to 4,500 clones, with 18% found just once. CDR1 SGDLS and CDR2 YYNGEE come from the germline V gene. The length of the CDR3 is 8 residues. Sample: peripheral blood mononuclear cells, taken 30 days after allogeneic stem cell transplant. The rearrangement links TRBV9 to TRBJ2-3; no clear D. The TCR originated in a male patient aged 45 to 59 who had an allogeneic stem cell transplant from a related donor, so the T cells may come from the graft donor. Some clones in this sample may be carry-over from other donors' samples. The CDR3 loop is CAIIPEDF. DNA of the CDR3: TGTGCCATCATACCCGAGGATTTT.